The sequence of this TCR beta chain was determined in a study of cytomegalovirus exposure and HLA in healthy donors. Turning to this clone: Its antigen is undetermined.

This PCR relied on a set of 60 Vbeta primers and 13 Jbeta primers. In the original analysis: Later, an analysis found about 83 million unique TCR beta chains, and approximately 10 million of these were shared. TCRdb keeps only in-frame clones here, not all; method: immunoSEQ multiplex PCR. The V and J calls and the clone size are those of that table, but D and trimming were determined from the DNA. The sample contains about 120,000 clones, less than 90% of which appear only once. Trimming removed 3 bases from V and 0 bases from J, with 13 bases in between. In germline, CDR1 is SGDLS, CDR2 YYNGEE. The CDR3 is made up of 16 amino acids. Regarding the study as a whole: When a later analysis was performed, an Asian-associated ancestry cluster reportedly had fewer N-insertions than the approximately 680-donor mean. Upon later analysis, TCR association rates were observed to vary by HLA locus, being highest for DRB1 and lowest for HLA-C. Generally TCR sequences proved uncommon, though certain public TCRs appeared in numerous donors.

The TCR was taken from a man aged 18-30 years in good health and CMV-seropositive. The chain employs TRBV9 and TRBJ2-1; D may be TRBD2 (7 bases). Material: PBMCs. CDR3 DNA sequence: TGTGCCAGCAGCGAGGGGGGGGGCAGCTCCTACAATGAGCAGTTCTTC. This sequence encodes CASSEGGGSSYNEQFF.